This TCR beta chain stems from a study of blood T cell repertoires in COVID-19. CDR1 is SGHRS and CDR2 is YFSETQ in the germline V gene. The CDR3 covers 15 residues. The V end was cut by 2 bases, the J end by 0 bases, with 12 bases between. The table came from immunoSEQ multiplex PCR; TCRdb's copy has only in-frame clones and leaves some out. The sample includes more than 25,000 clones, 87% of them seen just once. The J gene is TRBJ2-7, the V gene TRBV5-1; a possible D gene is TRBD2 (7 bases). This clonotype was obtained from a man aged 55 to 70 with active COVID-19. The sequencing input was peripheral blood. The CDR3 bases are TGCGCCAGCAGCTTAGGGGGAGGGAGCTCCTACGAGCAGTACTTC. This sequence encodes CASSLGGGSSYEQYF.